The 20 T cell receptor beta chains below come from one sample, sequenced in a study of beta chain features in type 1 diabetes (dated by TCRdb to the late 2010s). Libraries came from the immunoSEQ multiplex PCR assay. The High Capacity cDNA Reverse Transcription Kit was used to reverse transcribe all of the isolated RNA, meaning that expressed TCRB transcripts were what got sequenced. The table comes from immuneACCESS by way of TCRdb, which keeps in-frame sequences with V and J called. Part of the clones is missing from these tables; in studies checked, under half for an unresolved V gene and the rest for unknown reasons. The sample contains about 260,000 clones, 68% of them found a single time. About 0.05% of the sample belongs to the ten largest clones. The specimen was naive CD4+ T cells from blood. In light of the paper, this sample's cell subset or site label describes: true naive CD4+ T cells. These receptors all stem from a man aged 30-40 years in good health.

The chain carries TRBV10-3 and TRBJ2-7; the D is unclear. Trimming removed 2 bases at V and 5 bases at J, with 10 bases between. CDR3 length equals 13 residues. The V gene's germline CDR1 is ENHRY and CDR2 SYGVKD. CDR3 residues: CAISETFLDEQYF. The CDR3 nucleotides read TGTGCCATCAGTGAGACTTTCCTCGACGAGCAGTACTTC.

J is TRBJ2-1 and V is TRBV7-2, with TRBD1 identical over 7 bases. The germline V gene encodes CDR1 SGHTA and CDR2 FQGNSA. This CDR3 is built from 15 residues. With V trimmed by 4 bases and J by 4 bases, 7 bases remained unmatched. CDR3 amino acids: CASSSTGRTYNEQFF. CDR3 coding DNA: TGTGCCAGCAGCTCGACAGGGCGAACTTACAATGAGCAGTTCTTC.

This CDR3 reads CAWSVRPYNEQFF. CDR3 coding DNA: TGTGCCTGGAGTGTACGGCCATACAATGAGCAGTTCTTC. V gene TRBV30 combines with J gene TRBJ2-1; no definite D call. The germline CDR1 and CDR2 sequences are GTSNPN and SVGIG (reference sequence). V was cut by 0 bases and J by 4 bases, with 7 bases left in between. The CDR3 is 13 amino acids.

In DNA form, the CDR3 reads TGCGCCAGCAGCGTACACAGGGGTGAGCAGTTCTTC. Translated, it gives CASSVHRGEQFF. The rearrangement joins TRBV5-1 to TRBJ2-1, with TRBD1 identical over 7 bases. The CDR3 spans 12 residues. CDR1 and CDR2 (germline): SGHRS, YFSETQ. V was pared by 4 bases and J by 9 bases, with 4 bases of the junction left unmatched.

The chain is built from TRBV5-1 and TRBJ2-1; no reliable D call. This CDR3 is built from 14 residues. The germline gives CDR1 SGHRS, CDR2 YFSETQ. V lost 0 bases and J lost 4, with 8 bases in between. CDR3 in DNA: TGCGCCAGCAGCTTGGGGTCAGAGTACAATGAGCAGTTCTTC. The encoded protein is CASSLGSEYNEQFF.

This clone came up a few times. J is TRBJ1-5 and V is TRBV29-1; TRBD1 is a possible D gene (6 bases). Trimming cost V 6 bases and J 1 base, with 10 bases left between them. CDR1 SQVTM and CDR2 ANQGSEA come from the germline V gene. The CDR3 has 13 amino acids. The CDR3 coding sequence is TGCAGCGTGCTGACAGGCAGCAATCAGCCCCAGCATTTT. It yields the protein CSVLTGSNQPQHF.

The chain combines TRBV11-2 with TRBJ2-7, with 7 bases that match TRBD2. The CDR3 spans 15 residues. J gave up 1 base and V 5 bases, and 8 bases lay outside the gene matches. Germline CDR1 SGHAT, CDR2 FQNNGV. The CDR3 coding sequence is TGTGCCAGCAGCACCACCGGGACTACTTCCTACGAGCAGTACTTC. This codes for CASSTTGTTSYEQYF.

This CDR3 reads CASGTGAGETQYF. DNA for the CDR3: TGTGCCAGCGGGACAGGGGCTGGGGAGACCCAGTACTTC. The chain combines TRBV19 with TRBJ2-5; 10 nucleotides line up with TRBD1. Unmatched junction bases numbered 6, after V lost 9 bases and J lost 5 bases. Per germline, CDR1 LNHDA and CDR2 SQIVND (reference sequence). The CDR3 consists of 13 residues. Filled out from reference TRBV19 and TRBJ2-5, the complete variable domain reads DGGITQSPKYLFRKEGQNVTLSCEQNLNHDAMYWYRQDPGQGLRLIYYSQIVNDFQKGDIAEGYSVSREKKESFPLTVTSAQKNPTAFYLCASGTGAGETQYFGPGTRLLVL.

For the CDR3, the DNA is TGTGCCTGGGGGGCGGCCTCTGGGGCCAACGTCCTGACTTTC. Its translation is CAWGAASGANVLTF. The rearrangement joins TRBV30 to TRBJ2-6, with D perhaps matching TRBD1 (5 bases). The CDR3 is 14 amino acids. In germline, CDR1 is GTSNPN, CDR2 SVGIG (reference sequence). The V and J ends lost 5 bases and 0 bases respectively, with 8 bases between them.

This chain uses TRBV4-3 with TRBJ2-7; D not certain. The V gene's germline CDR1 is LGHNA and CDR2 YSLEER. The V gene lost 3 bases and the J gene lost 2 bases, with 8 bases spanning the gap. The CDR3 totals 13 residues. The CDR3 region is CASSQVGTYEQYF. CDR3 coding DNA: TGCGCCAGCAGCCAGGTTGGGACCTACGAGCAGTACTTC.

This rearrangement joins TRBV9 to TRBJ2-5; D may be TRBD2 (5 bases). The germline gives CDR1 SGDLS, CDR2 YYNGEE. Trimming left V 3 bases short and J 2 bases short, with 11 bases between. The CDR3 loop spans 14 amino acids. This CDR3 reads CASSAVDSQETQYF. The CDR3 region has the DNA TGTGCCAGCAGCGCCGTGGACTCACAAGAGACCCAGTACTTC.

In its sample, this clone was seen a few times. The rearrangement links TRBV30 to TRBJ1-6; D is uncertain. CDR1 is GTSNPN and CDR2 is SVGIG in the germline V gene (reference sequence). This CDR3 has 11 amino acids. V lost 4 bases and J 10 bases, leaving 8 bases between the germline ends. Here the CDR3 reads CAWTRDSPLHF. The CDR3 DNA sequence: TGTGCCTGGACCCGAGACTCACCCCTCCACTTT.

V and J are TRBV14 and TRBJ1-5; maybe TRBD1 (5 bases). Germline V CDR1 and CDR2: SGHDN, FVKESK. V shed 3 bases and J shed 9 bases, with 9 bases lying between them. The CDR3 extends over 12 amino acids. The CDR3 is CASSQGRGPQHF. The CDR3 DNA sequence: TGTGCCAGCAGCCAGGGACGGGGGCCCCAGCATTTT.

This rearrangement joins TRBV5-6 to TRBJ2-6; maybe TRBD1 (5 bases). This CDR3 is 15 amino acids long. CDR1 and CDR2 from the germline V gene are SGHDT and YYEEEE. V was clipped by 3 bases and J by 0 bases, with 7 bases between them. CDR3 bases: TGTGCCAGCAGCTCCAGGGACTCTGGGGCCAACGTCCTGACTTTC. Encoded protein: CASSSRDSGANVLTF.

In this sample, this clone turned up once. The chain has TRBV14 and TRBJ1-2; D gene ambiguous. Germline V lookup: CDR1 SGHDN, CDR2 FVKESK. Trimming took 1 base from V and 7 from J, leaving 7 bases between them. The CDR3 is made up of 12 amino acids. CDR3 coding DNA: TGTGCCAGCAGCCAAGGGAGAGGTGGCTACACCTTC. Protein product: CASSQGRGGYTF.

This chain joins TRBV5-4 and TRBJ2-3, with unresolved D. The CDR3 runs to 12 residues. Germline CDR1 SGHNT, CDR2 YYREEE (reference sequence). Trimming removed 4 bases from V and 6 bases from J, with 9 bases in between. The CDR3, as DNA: TGTGCCAGCAGCGCCCCGCGGGATACGCAGTATTTT. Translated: CASSAPRDTQYF.

The CDR3 coding sequence is TGTGCCAGCAGTGTGGCTAGCGGGAGAACGAATGAGCAGTTCTTC. Its protein product is CASSVASGRTNEQFF. The chain is built from TRBV2 and TRBJ2-1; 10 nucleotides line up with TRBD2. This CDR3 comprises 15 residues. Germline V gene data show CDR1 as SNHLY and CDR2 as FYNNEI. With 4 bases clipped from V and 7 bases from J, the junction kept 7 bases outside the gene matches.

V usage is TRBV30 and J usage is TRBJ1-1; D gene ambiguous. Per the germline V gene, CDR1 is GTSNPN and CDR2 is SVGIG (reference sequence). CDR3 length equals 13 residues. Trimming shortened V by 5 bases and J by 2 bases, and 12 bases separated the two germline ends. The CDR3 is CAWHGRANTEAFF. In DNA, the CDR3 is TGTGCCTGGCATGGTAGAGCAAACACTGAAGCTTTCTTT.

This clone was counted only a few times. The DNA for the CDR3 is TGCAGCGCCTTTATGTTGGGTTCCTTTGAGACCCAGTACTTC. This translates into CSAFMLGSFETQYF. The chain combines TRBV29-1 with TRBJ2-5; D not resolved. The V end was cut by 7 bases, the J end by 5 bases, with 20 bases between. This CDR3 region has 14 residues. In germline, CDR1 is SQVTM, CDR2 ANQGSEA.

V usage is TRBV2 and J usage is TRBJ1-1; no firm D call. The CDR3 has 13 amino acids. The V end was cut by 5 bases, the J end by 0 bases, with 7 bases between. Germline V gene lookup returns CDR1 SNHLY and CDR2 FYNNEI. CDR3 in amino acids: CASSRTMNTEAFF. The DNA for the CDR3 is TGTGCCAGCAGTAGGACTATGAACACTGAAGCTTTCTTT. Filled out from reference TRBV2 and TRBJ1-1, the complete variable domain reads EPEVTQTPSHQVTQMGQEVILRCVPISNHLYFYWYRQILGQKVEFLVSFYNNEISEKSEIFDDQFSVERPDGSNFTLKIRSTKLEDSAMYFCASSRTMNTEAFFGQGTRLTVV.